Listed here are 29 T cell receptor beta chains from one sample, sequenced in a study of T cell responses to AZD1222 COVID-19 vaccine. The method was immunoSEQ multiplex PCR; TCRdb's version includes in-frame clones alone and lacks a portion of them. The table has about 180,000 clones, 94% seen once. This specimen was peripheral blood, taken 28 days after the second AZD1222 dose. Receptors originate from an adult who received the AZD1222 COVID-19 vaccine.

CDR3 sequence: CASSRIREMNTEAFF. In nucleotides, the CDR3 is TGTGCCAGCAGTCGCATCAGAGAGATGAACACTGAAGCTTTCTTT. The chain couples TRBV28 to TRBJ1-1; D is unresolved. This CDR3 spans 15 amino acids. V lost 5 bases and J 0 bases, leaving 13 bases between the germline ends. Germline V gene sequence: CDR1 MDHEN, CDR2 SYDVKM.

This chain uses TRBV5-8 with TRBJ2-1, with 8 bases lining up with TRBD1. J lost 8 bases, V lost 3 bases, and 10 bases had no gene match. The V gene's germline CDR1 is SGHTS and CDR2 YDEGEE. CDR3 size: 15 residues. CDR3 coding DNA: TGTGCCAGCAGCTGGGGACAGGCAGTATTCGATGAGCAGTTCTTC. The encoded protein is CASSWGQAVFDEQFF.

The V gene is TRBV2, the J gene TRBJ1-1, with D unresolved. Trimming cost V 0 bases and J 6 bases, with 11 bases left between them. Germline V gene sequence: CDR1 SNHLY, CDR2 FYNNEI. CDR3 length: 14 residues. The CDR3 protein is CASSEARVPPEAFF. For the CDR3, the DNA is TGTGCCAGCAGTGAAGCAAGAGTACCCCCTGAAGCTTTCTTT.

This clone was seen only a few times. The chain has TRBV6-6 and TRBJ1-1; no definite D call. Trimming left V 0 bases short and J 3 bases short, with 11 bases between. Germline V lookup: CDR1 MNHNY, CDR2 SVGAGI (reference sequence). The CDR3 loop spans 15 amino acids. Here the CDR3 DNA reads TGTGCCAGCAGTTACTCGAATTGGCAAGACACTGAAGCTTTCTTT. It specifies CASSYSNWQDTEAFF.

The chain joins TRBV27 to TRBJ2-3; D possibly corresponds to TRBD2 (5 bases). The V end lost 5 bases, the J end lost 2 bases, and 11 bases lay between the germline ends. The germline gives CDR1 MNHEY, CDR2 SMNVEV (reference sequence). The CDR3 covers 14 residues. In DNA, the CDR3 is TGTGCCAGCAGTACCGGAGGAACCACAGATACGCAGTATTTT. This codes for CASSTGGTTDTQYF.

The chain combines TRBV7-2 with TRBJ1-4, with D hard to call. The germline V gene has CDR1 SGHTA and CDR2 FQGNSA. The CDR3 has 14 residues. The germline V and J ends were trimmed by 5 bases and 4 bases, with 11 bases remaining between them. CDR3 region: CASSPGVNNEKLFF. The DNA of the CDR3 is TGTGCCAGCAGCCCCGGGGTCAATAATGAAAAACTGTTTTTT. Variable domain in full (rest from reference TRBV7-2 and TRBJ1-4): GAGVSQSPSNKVTEKGKDVELRCDPISGHTALYWYRQSLGQGLEFLIYFQGNSAPDKSGLPSDRFSAERTGGSVSTLTIQRTQQEDSAVYLCASSPGVNNEKLFFGSGTQLSVL.

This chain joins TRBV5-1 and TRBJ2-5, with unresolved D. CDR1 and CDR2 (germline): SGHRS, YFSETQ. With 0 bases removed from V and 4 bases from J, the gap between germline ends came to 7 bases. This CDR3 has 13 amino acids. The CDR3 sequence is CASSLGVLETQYF. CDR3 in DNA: TGCGCCAGCAGCTTGGGAGTTCTAGAGACCCAGTACTTC.

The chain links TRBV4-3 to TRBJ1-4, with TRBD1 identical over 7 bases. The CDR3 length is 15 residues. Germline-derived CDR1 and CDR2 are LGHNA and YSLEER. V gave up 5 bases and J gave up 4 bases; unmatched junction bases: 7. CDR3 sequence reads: CASSARDSGNEKLFF. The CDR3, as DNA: TGCGCCAGCAGCGCCCGGGACAGCGGTAATGAAAAACTGTTTTTT.

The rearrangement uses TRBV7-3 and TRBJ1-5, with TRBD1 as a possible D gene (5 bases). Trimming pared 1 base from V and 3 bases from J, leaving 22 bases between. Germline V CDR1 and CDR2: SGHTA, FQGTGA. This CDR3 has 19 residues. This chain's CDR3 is CASSLRSAGKVGSNQPQHF. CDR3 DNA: TGTGCCAGCAGCTTAAGGTCGGCAGGGAAAGTGGGCTCCAATCAGCCCCAGCATTTT.

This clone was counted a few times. The CDR3 nucleotides are TGTGCCAGCAGTCAAGGACAGAATTACGAGCAGTACTTC. Protein: CASSQGQNYEQYF. This rearrangement joins TRBV12-3 or TRBV12-4 to TRBJ2-7, with D maybe TRBD1 (6 bases). Trimming removed 5 bases from V and 4 bases from J, with 12 bases in between. The CDR3 spans 13 residues.

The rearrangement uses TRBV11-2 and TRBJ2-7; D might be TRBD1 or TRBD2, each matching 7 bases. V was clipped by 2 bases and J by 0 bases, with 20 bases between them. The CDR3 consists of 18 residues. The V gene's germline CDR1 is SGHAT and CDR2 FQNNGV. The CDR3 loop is CASSLLGGDSKSSYEQYF. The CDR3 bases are TGTGCCAGCAGCTTATTGGGAGGGGACAGTAAAAGCTCCTACGAGCAGTACTTC.

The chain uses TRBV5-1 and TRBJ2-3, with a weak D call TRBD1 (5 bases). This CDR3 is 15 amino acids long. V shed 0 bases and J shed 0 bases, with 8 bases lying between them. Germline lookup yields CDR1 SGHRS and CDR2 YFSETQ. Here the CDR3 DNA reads TGCGCCAGCAGCTTGGAGGCAGGGAGCACAGATACGCAGTATTTT. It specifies CASSLEAGSTDTQYF.

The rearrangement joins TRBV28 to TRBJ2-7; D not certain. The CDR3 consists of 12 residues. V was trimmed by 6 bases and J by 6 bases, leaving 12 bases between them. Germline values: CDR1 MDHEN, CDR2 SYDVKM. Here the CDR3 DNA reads TGTGCCAGCAGCCCCCCTCGAGGCGAGCAGTACTTC. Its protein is CASSPPRGEQYF.

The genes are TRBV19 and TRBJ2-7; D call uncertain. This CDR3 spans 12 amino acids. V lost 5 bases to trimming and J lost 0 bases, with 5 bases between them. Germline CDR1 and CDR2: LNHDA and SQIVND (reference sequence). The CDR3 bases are TGTGCCAGTAGTTTTTCCTCCTACGAGCAGTACTTC. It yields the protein CASSFSSYEQYF.

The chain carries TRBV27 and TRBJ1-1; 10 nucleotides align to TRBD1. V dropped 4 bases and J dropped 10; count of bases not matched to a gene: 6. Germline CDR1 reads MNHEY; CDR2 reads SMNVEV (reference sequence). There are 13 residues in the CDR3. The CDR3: CASSSPTGGGAFF. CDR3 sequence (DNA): TGTGCCAGCAGTTCCCCGACAGGGGGCGGAGCTTTCTTT.

The CDR3 region is CASSQGPLGTDTQYF. The CDR3 region has the DNA TGCGCCAGCAGCCAGGGGCCCCTTGGCACAGATACGCAGTATTTT. This sequence joins TRBV5-1 and TRBJ2-3; TRBD1 might be the D (6 bases). The CDR3 extends over 15 amino acids. Per germline, CDR1 SGHRS and CDR2 YFSETQ. V was pared by 4 bases and J by 1 base, with 13 bases between.

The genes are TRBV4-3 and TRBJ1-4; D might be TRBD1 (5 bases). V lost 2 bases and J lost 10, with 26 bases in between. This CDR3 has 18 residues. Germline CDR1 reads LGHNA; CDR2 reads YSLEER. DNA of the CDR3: TGCGCCAGCAGCCAATGGGCGCTGAAGGACGACAGCCGGGGAAAACTGTTTTTT. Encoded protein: CASSQWALKDDSRGKLFF.

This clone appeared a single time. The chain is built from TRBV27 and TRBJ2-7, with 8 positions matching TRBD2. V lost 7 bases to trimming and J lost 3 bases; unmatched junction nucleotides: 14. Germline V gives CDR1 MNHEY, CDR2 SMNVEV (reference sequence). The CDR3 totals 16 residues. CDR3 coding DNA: TGTGCCAGCACTCTCACCTGGGCTAGCGGGCGCTACGAGCAGTACTTC. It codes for CASTLTWASGRYEQYF.

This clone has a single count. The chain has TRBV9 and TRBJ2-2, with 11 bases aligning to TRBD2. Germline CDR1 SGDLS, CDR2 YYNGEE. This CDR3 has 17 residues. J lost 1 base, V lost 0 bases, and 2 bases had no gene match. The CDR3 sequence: CASSVVAGGENTGELFF. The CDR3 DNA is TGTGCCAGCAGCGTAGTAGCGGGAGGGGAGAACACCGGGGAGCTGTTTTTT.

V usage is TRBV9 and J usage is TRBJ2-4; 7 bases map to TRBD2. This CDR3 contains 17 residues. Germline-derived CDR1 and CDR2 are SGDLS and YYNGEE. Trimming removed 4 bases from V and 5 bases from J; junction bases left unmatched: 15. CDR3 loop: CASSPHGRGNTENIQYF. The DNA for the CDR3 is TGTGCCAGCAGCCCACACGGGCGGGGGAATACGGAAAACATTCAGTACTTC.

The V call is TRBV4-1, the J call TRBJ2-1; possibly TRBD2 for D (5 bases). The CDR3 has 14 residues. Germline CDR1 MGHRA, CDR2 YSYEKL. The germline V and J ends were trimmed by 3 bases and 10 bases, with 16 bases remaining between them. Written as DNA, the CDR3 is TGCGCCAGCAGCCACCCTAGCTTTACGGGAGAGCAGTTCTTC. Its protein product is CASSHPSFTGEQFF.

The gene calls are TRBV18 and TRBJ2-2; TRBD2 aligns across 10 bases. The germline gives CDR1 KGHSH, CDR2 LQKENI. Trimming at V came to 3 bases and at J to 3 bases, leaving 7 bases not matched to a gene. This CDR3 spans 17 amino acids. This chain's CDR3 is CASSPSRSGRDTGELFF. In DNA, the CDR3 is TGTGCCAGCTCACCCTCTCGGAGCGGGAGGGACACCGGGGAGCTGTTTTTT.

This CDR3 reads CASSERGQFEGYTF. The CDR3 coding sequence is TGTGCCAGCAGTGAAAGGGGGCAATTTGAAGGCTACACCTTC. The chain combines TRBV2 with TRBJ1-2, with 7 bases identical to TRBD1. Trimming took 2 bases from V and 8 from J; bases not matched to a gene: 8. CDR1 and CDR2 from the germline V gene are SNHLY and FYNNEI. There are 14 residues in the CDR3.

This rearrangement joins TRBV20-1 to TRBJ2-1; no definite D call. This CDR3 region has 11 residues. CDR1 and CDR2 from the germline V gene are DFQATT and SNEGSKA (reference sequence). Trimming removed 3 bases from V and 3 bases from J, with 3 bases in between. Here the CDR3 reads CSASGYNEQFF. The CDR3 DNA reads TGCAGTGCTAGTGGCTACAATGAGCAGTTCTTC.

CDR3 loop: CASSFGGWGREPENTIYF. The CDR3, as DNA: TGTGCCAGCAGTTTTGGGGGCTGGGGGCGCGAGCCGGAAAACACCATATATTTT. The gene calls are TRBV28 and TRBJ1-3, with a weak D call TRBD1 (6 bases). The V gene lost 3 bases and the J gene lost 6 bases, with 24 bases spanning the gap. CDR1 is MDHEN, CDR2 SYDVKM, per germline. There are 18 residues in the CDR3.

CDR3 sequence (DNA): TGTGCCAGCAGCTTAGTGGACACTGAAGCTTTCTTT. Translated, it gives CASSLVDTEAFF. The chain links TRBV7-9 to TRBJ1-1; D uncertain. V shed 1 base and J shed 3 bases, with 3 bases lying between them. The CDR3 sequence is 12 residues long. Germline-derived CDR1 and CDR2 are SEHNR and FQNEAQ (reference sequence).

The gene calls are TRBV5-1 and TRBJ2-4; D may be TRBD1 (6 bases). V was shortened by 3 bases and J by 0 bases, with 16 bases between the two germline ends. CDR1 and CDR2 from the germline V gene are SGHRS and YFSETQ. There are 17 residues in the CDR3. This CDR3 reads CASSSSGQTIAKNIQYF. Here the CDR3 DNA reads TGCGCCAGCAGCTCATCAGGACAGACCATAGCCAAAAACATTCAGTACTTC.

The CDR3 bases are TGTGCCAGTAGTAAGGGACAGCCGAACACTGAAGCTTTCTTT. It translates to CASSKGQPNTEAFF. The V call is TRBV19, the J call TRBJ1-1; 7 bases map to TRBD1. There are 14 residues in the CDR3. Trimming cost V 4 bases and J 1 base; bases outside gene matches: 3. Germline V lookup: CDR1 LNHDA, CDR2 SQIVND (reference sequence).

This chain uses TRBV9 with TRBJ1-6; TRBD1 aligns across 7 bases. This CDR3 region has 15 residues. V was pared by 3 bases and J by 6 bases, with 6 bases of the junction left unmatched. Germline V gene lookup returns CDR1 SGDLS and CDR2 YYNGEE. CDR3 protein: CASSAYRGTNSPLHF. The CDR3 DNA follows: TGTGCCAGCAGCGCTTACAGGGGTACTAATTCACCCCTCCACTTT.